This TCR beta chain was identified during a study of identical twins. This clonotype turned up a few times. The CDR3 is 17 residues long. Germline V gives CDR1 MDHEN, CDR2 SYDVKM. V shed 7 bases and J 5 bases; nucleotides not matched to a gene: 16. TCRdb reprocessed the 5' RACE reads via MiXCR and lists one record per CDR3 protein. The sample contains roughly 540,000 distinct CDR3 sequences, about 20% of which appear only once. The data were also submitted as part of a second study, on T cells expressing NK-cell markers.

The chain joins TRBV28 to TRBJ1-1; 10 nucleotides agree with TRBD1. This sequence was found in a woman aged 18-29 years in good health. The sample was CD4+ T cells sorted from blood. CDR3 sequence: CASIVGTGVVGRTEAFF. As DNA, the CDR3 is TGTGCCAGCATAGTCGGGACAGGGGTCGTTGGAAGGACTGAAGCTTTCTTT.